These 25 T cell receptor beta chains were sequenced from one sample in a study of T cell responses to AZD1222 COVID-19 vaccine. The repertoire was sequenced with immunoSEQ multiplex PCR; TCRdb's copy has only in-frame clones and lacks some. The sample has roughly 40,000 clones, around 80% seen once. Sample: peripheral blood, taken on day 0 of AZD1222 vaccination. These receptors originate from an adult in good health.

The chain joins TRBV19 to TRBJ1-1; 9 bases are a match to TRBD1. The CDR3 runs 13 residues. Losses at the gene ends were 6 bases for V and 3 bases for J; bases not matched to a gene: 2. Germline assignment: CDR1 LNHDA and CDR2 SQIVND (reference sequence). The CDR3 nucleotides read TGTGCCAGTAGGACAGGGGGATACACTGAAGCTTTCTTT. Translated, it gives CASRTGGYTEAFF.

This clone was seen just once. This chain connects TRBV19 to TRBJ2-1, with TRBD2 matching 10 bases. CDR3 length: 14 residues. The V segment lost 3 bases and the J segment 7 bases; nucleotides outside the gene matches: 3. Germline V gene data show CDR1 as LNHDA and CDR2 as SQIVND (reference sequence). CDR3 region: CASSITLAGNEQFF. The CDR3 DNA reads TGTGCCAGTAGTATTACACTAGCGGGGAATGAGCAGTTCTTC.

CDR3 amino acids: CASSLQGTRDSPLHF. For the CDR3, the DNA is TGTGCCAGCAGCTTACAGGGGACACGGGATTCACCCCTCCACTTT. The rearrangement joins TRBV6-5 to TRBJ1-6, with 7 bases fitting TRBD1. The germline CDR1 and CDR2 sequences are MNHEY and SVGAGI. The J segment lost 8 bases and the V segment lost 6 bases, leaving 10 bases of the junction unmatched. This CDR3 has 15 residues.

The CDR3: CASRTAPSYEQYF. As DNA, the CDR3 is TGTGCCAGCCGAACTGCCCCCTCCTACGAGCAGTACTTC. The chain is built from TRBV6-5 and TRBJ2-7; D unclear. Trimming removed 8 bases at V and 0 bases at J, with 11 bases between. Germline V gives CDR1 MNHEY, CDR2 SVGAGI. The CDR3 spans 13 residues.

This chain connects TRBV10-1 to TRBJ2-1; 12 nucleotides match TRBD2. The CDR3 contains 16 residues. Trimming at V came to 4 bases and at J to 6 bases, leaving 7 bases not matched to a gene. The V gene's germline CDR1 is WNHNN and CDR2 SYGVQD (reference sequence). The CDR3 DNA sequence: TGCGCCAGCAGTGCTTCGGGACTAGCGGGCCCCAATGAGCAGTTCTTC. This translates into CASSASGLAGPNEQFF.

The rearrangement joins TRBV5-1 to TRBJ1-2; a weak D match, TRBD1 (6 bases). Between the trimmed V and J ends, which lost 0 bases and 6 bases, there was a span of 12 bases. CDR1 is SGHRS, CDR2 YFSETQ, per germline. The length of the CDR3 is 14 residues. The CDR3 reads CASSLAPGGDGYTF. In nucleotides, the CDR3 is TGCGCCAGCAGCTTGGCCCCTGGGGGCGATGGCTACACCTTC.

The genes are TRBV10-3 and TRBJ2-2; TRBD1 agrees at 8 bases. CDR3 length: 14 residues. The V gene's germline CDR1 is ENHRY and CDR2 SYGVKD. With 6 bases clipped from V and 3 bases from J, the junction kept 3 bases outside the gene matches. The CDR3 DNA follows: TGTGCCATCAGCAGGGGGCCGGACACCGGGGAGCTGTTTTTT. Its translation is CAISRGPDTGELFF.

The chain links TRBV6-5 to TRBJ1-3; 9 nucleotides align to TRBD1. Germline V gives CDR1 MNHEY, CDR2 SVGAGI. Germline trimming cut 7 bases from V and 3 bases from J; bases unmatched to any gene: 4. CDR3 length equals 14 residues. In DNA form, the CDR3 reads TGTGCCAGCAAACCGGGACAGGGTGGAAACACCATATATTTT. Translated: CASKPGQGGNTIYF.

This clone was seen a single time. The V call is TRBV5-6, the J call TRBJ1-5; 7 bases are a match to TRBD1. V trimming: 3 bases; J trimming: 5 bases; junction bases outside the gene matches: 8. CDR3 length: 15 amino acids. Germline V gene lookup returns CDR1 SGHDT and CDR2 YYEEEE. The CDR3 sequence is CASSSLQGRDQPQHF. The CDR3 region has the DNA TGTGCCAGCAGCTCCTTACAGGGGAGGGATCAGCCCCAGCATTTT.

The chain carries TRBV6-2 or TRBV6-3 and TRBJ1-2; TRBD1 might be the D (5 bases). The CDR3 covers 15 residues. The V end lost 0 bases, the J end lost 4 bases, and 12 bases lay between the germline ends. From germline, CDR1 is MNHEY and CDR2 SVGEGT. In DNA form, the CDR3 reads TGTGCCAGCAGTTACTCTCGAGGGGTTGGCTATGGCTACACCTTC. Protein: CASSYSRGVGYGYTF.

The count of this clone is one. This chain joins TRBV6-1 and TRBJ1-2, with D unclear. The CDR3 totals 15 residues. Germline-derived CDR1 and CDR2 are MNHNS and SASEGT. Between the trimmed V and J ends, which lost 2 bases and 0 bases, there was a span of 10 bases. The CDR3 is CASSEMGQSNYGYTF. The CDR3 DNA sequence: TGTGCCAGCAGTGAAATGGGTCAGTCTAACTATGGCTACACCTTC.

The chain employs TRBV7-8 and TRBJ1-6; 9 bases line up with TRBD1. Trimming took 1 base from V and 13 from J; bases not matched to a gene: 8. This CDR3 comprises 15 residues. Per the germline V gene, CDR1 is SGHVS and CDR2 is FQNEAQ. CDR3 amino acids: CASSLDTGGRSPLHF. The CDR3 DNA follows: TGTGCCAGCAGCTTAGACACAGGGGGCCGGTCCCCCCTCCACTTT.

The chain combines TRBV28 with TRBJ1-2; the D is unclear. Germline V gene lookup returns CDR1 MDHEN and CDR2 SYDVKM. The V end lost 10 bases, the J end lost 8 bases, and 23 bases lay between the germline ends. This CDR3 has 14 amino acids. The CDR3 region has the DNA TGTGCCATCCTCGACCGGGCCGAAGTCAAGGGCTACACCTTC. Its translation: CAILDRAEVKGYTF.

This chain links TRBV5-5 with TRBJ2-3; D is possibly TRBD2 (5 bases). Trimming shortened V by 0 bases and J by 2 bases, and 10 bases separated the two germline ends. Germline V gives CDR1 SGHKS, CDR2 YYEKEE (reference sequence). This CDR3 has 15 residues. Here the CDR3 DNA reads TGTGCCAGCAGCTTGGGTGGACTTATCACAGATACGCAGTATTTT. Its translation is CASSLGGLITDTQYF.

The V gene is TRBV6-5, the J gene TRBJ1-6, with D unclear. The germline gives CDR1 MNHEY, CDR2 SVGAGI. Trimming left V 7 bases short and J 4 bases short, with 2 bases between. CDR3 length equals 11 residues. This CDR3 reads CASTYNSPLHF. CDR3 sequence (DNA): TGTGCCAGCACATATAATTCACCCCTCCACTTT.

This clone was picked up one time. The J gene is TRBJ1-3, the V gene TRBV19; D is ambiguous. The CDR3 is made up of 14 amino acids. Germline V gene sequence: CDR1 LNHDA, CDR2 SQIVND (reference sequence). Trimming removed 3 bases from V and 1 base from J, with 7 bases in between. The CDR3 is CASSILESGNTIYF. In nucleotides, the CDR3 is TGTGCCAGTAGTATCCTGGAGTCTGGAAACACCATATATTTT.

This sequence joins TRBV13 and TRBJ2-3; D is perhaps TRBD1 or TRBD2 (5 bases each). V lost 5 bases and J 12 bases, leaving 12 bases between the germline ends. The CDR3 has 11 amino acids. Germline lookup yields CDR1 PRHDT and CDR2 FYEKMQ (reference sequence). The CDR3 bases are TGTGCCAGCAGCCCGGGGACGGAACAGTATTTT. Encoded protein: CASSPGTEQYF.

There are a few counts of this clone. This chain joins TRBV2 and TRBJ1-2; tentative D call: TRBD1 (5 bases). V shed 8 bases and J shed 9 bases, with 19 bases lying between them. The CDR3 is 13 residues long. Germline V CDR1 and CDR2: SNHLY, FYNNEI. CDR3 in DNA: TGTGCCAGCCTAGGAGGGGTGCGGTTGAGCTACACCTTC. It yields the protein CASLGGVRLSYTF.

The chain joins TRBV10-3 to TRBJ1-3, with no clear D. The CDR3 sequence is 15 residues long. Germline assignment: CDR1 ENHRY and CDR2 SYGVKD. The V end lost 7 bases, the J end lost 0 bases, and 13 bases lay between the germline ends. CDR3 amino acids: CAITGAESSGNTIYF. DNA for the CDR3: TGTGCCATCACCGGCGCGGAGAGCTCTGGAAACACCATATATTTT.

V and J are TRBV28 and TRBJ2-7; D may match TRBD1 or TRBD2 (6 bases each). The CDR3 has 13 residues. Trimming shortened V by 8 bases and J by 0 bases, and 11 bases separated the two germline ends. Looked up from germline, CDR1 is MDHEN and CDR2 is SYDVKM. The CDR3 DNA is TGTGCCAGCCGGGGGCGGATCTCCTACGAGCAGTACTTC. This translates into CASRGRISYEQYF.

The rearrangement uses TRBV7-9 and TRBJ2-3, with 9 positions matching TRBD2. There are 17 residues in the CDR3. After removal of 1 base from V and 4 bases from J, the junction contained 9 bases not matched to a gene. Germline CDR1 is SEHNR and CDR2 is FQNEAQ (reference sequence). This chain's CDR3 is CASSLGEGAGGADTQYF. CDR3 sequence (DNA): TGTGCCAGCAGCTTAGGGGAAGGAGCGGGGGGTGCAGATACGCAGTATTTT.

This sequence joins TRBV28 and TRBJ1-6, with no clear D. The CDR3 is 18 residues long. V lost 3 bases and J 2 bases, leaving 17 bases between the germline ends. CDR1 and CDR2 (germline): MDHEN, SYDVKM. CDR3 amino acids: CASSFRTAVGAYNSPLHF. DNA of the CDR3: TGTGCCAGCAGTTTCCGGACGGCCGTGGGCGCCTATAATTCACCCCTCCACTTT.

The V call is TRBV11-3, the J call TRBJ1-1, with D unresolved. This CDR3 is 13 amino acids long. V was cut by 1 base and J by 3 bases, with 6 bases left in between. The V gene's germline CDR1 is SGHNT and CDR2 YENEEA. The CDR3 loop is CASSLVGHTEAFF. The CDR3 DNA reads as TGTGCCAGCAGCTTAGTTGGGCACACTGAAGCTTTCTTT.

This chain uses TRBV28 with TRBJ2-7; D is uncertain. The CDR3 sequence is 14 residues long. Trimming pared 5 bases from V and 2 bases from J, leaving 13 bases between. Germline V lookup: CDR1 MDHEN, CDR2 SYDVKM. The CDR3 loop reads CASSPAFGTYEQYF. The CDR3 nucleotides are TGTGCCAGCAGTCCCGCTTTTGGCACCTACGAGCAGTACTTC.

This chain uses TRBV30 with TRBJ1-2; D not certain. The germline V gene has CDR1 GTSNPN and CDR2 SVGIG (reference sequence). The CDR3 has 12 amino acids. The V and J ends lost 0 bases and 4 bases respectively, with 6 bases between them. The CDR3 DNA sequence: TGTGCCTGGAGTGTGTCAGGCTATGGCTACACCTTC. Translating gives CAWSVSGYGYTF.